These 30 T cell receptor beta chains came from one sample sequenced in a study of OX40 agonist ivuxolimab in advanced cancers. The protocol was immunoSEQ multiplex PCR, while the TCRdb copy is restricted to in-frame clones and leaves out a portion. The top ten clones hold 1% to 1.5% of a sample with about 54,000 clones, approximately 84% of them seen once. The specimen was CD4+ or CD8+ T cells sorted from blood, collected in a trial of the OX40 agonist ivuxolimab. The receptors originated from an adult with an advanced solid tumor such as melanoma, head and neck, liver or kidney cancer.

The chain carries TRBV19 and TRBJ1-4, with D unresolved. The germline V gene has CDR1 LNHDA and CDR2 SQIVND (reference sequence). The length of the CDR3 is 15 residues. V was cut by 3 bases and J by 2 bases, with 10 bases left in between. CDR3: CASSISGQTNEKLFF. The DNA for the CDR3 is TGTGCCAGTAGTATTAGTGGCCAGACTAATGAAAAACTGTTTTTT.

CDR3 region: CASSPQGLAKNIQYF. DNA for the CDR3: TGTGCCAGCAGCCCACAGGGACTAGCCAAAAACATTCAGTACTTC. V is TRBV28 and J is TRBJ2-4; the D gene could be TRBD1 or TRBD2 (6 bases each). The V end was cut by 6 bases, the J end by 0 bases, with 12 bases between. The CDR3 is 15 amino acids. Looked up from germline, CDR1 is MDHEN and CDR2 is SYDVKM. Supplemented by reference TRBV28 and TRBJ2-4, the full variable domain reads DVKVTQSSRYLVKRTGEKVFLECVQDMDHENMFWYRQDPGLGLRLIYFSYDVKMKEKGDIPEGYSVSREKKERFSLILESASTNQTSMYLCASSPQGLAKNIQYFGAGTRLSVL.

The chain uses TRBV10-1 and TRBJ2-1; 8 nucleotides line up with TRBD2. J gave up 10 bases and V 0 bases, and 11 bases lay outside the gene matches. The CDR3 is made up of 16 amino acids. The germline V gene has CDR1 WNHNN and CDR2 SYGVQD (reference sequence). The CDR3 here is CASSESGLDFQWEQFF. CDR3 sequence (DNA): TGCGCCAGCAGTGAGTCGGGACTAGATTTTCAGTGGGAGCAGTTCTTC.

The chain uses TRBV30 and TRBJ1-5; D not resolved. This CDR3 is 14 amino acids long. Trimming left V 2 bases short and J 0 bases short, with 8 bases between. Germline V gene data show CDR1 as GTSNPN and CDR2 as SVGIG (reference sequence). This CDR3 is CAWSIGDSNQPQHF. The CDR3 coding sequence is TGTGCCTGGAGTATCGGGGATAGCAATCAGCCCCAGCATTTT.

The chain combines TRBV11-2 with TRBJ2-5; D not resolved. Per the germline V gene, CDR1 is SGHAT and CDR2 is FQNNGV. V lost 0 bases and J lost 5, with 10 bases in between. The CDR3 is made up of 14 amino acids. This chain's CDR3 is CASSLETQRETQYF. The CDR3 DNA sequence: TGTGCCAGCAGCTTAGAGACCCAACGGGAGACCCAGTACTTC.

This clone was counted only a few times. The rearrangement joins TRBV13 to TRBJ2-5; TRBD2 matches 8 bases. V lost 4 bases to trimming and J lost 4 bases; unmatched junction nucleotides: 2. This CDR3 region has 13 residues. Germline V lookup: CDR1 PRHDT, CDR2 FYEKMQ (reference sequence). The CDR3 DNA follows: TGTGCCAGCAGCTCGGGACTAGGAGAGACCCAGTACTTC. Translation: CASSSGLGETQYF. The variable domain in full, with the rest retrieved from reference TRBV13 and TRBJ2-5, is AAGVIQSPRHLIKEKRETATLKCYPIPRHDTVYWYQQGPGQDPQFLISFYEKMQSDKGSIPDRFSAQQFSDYHSELNMSSLELGDSALYFCASSSGLGETQYFGPGTRLLVL.

The chain combines TRBV19 with TRBJ2-1; 12 bases map to TRBD2. Germline CDR1 reads LNHDA; CDR2 reads SQIVND (reference sequence). Trimming took 2 bases from V and 8 from J; bases not matched to a gene: 7. The CDR3 has 16 residues. The CDR3 here is CASSITSGGSMYEQFF. In DNA, the CDR3 is TGTGCCAGTAGTATAACTAGCGGGGGGTCTATGTATGAGCAGTTCTTC. Variable domain in full (rest from reference TRBV19 and TRBJ2-1): DGGITQSPKYLFRKEGQNVTLSCEQNLNHDAMYWYRQDPGQGLRLIYYSQIVNDFQKGDIAEGYSVSREKKESFPLTVTSAQKNPTAFYLCASSITSGGSMYEQFFGPGTRLTVL.

The rearrangement links TRBV18 to TRBJ1-3; weak D call: TRBD1 (6 bases). There are 14 residues in the CDR3. Trimming removed 3 bases from V and 5 bases from J, with 11 bases in between. Germline V gene sequence: CDR1 KGHSH, CDR2 LQKENI. CDR3: CASSPGDTRNTIYF. The CDR3 coding sequence is TGTGCCAGCTCACCCGGGGACACCAGAAACACCATATATTTT. Together with reference TRBV18 and TRBJ1-3, the CDR3 gives the full variable domain: NAGVMQNPRHLVRRRGQEARLRCSPMKGHSHVYWYRQLPEEGLKFMVYLQKENIIDESGMPKERFSAEFPKEGPSILRIQQVVRGDSAAYFCASSPGDTRNTIYFGEGSWLTVV.

The chain has TRBV28 and TRBJ2-6; 12 nucleotides agree with TRBD1. Germline trimming cut 3 bases from V and 2 bases from J; bases unmatched to any gene: 5. CDR1 and CDR2 (germline): MDHEN, SYDVKM. CDR3 length equals 18 residues. Here the CDR3 DNA reads TGTGCCAGCAGTTTCCTGGGACAGGGGGCGCCTGGGGCCAACGTCCTGACTTTC. Amino acids: CASSFLGQGAPGANVLTF.

The V call is TRBV19, the J call TRBJ2-7, with D possibly being TRBD2 (5 bases). V was clipped by 1 base and J by 3 bases, with 16 bases between them. This CDR3 has 16 residues. CDR1 and CDR2 from the germline V gene are LNHDA and SQIVND (reference sequence). CDR3 sequence reads: CASSIGLGGSDYEQYF. For the CDR3, the DNA is TGTGCCAGTAGTATAGGCCTAGGTGGGAGCGACTACGAGCAGTACTTC.

V and J are TRBV4-3 and TRBJ1-4, with TRBD1 matching over 8 bases. There are 16 residues in the CDR3. J gave up 6 bases and V 4 bases, and 10 bases lay outside the gene matches. Germline CDR1 reads LGHNA; CDR2 reads YSLEER. This chain's CDR3 is CASSRLLGGQDEKLFF. The DNA for the CDR3 is TGCGCCAGCAGCCGACTACTGGGGGGACAGGATGAAAAACTGTTTTTT.

V usage is TRBV4-1 and J usage is TRBJ2-5; D possibly corresponds to TRBD2 (6 bases). The germline CDR1 and CDR2 sequences are MGHRA and YSYEKL. V lost 3 bases to trimming and J lost 7 bases, with 18 bases between them. CDR3 length: 15 residues. The CDR3: CASSHPSQGEVTQYF. In nucleotides, the CDR3 is TGCGCCAGCAGCCACCCTTCCCAAGGGGAGGTGACCCAGTACTTC.

The J gene is TRBJ2-5, the V gene TRBV10-3, with a tentative D call TRBD1 (5 bases). Deletions cut 3 bases from V and 2 bases from J, with 10 bases between. The CDR3 extends over 14 amino acids. The germline V gene encodes CDR1 ENHRY and CDR2 SYGVKD. For the CDR3, the DNA is TGTGCCATCAGTGACCCAGGGCAACAAGAGACCCAGTACTTC. It is translated as CAISDPGQQETQYF.

This clone has a single count. The chain uses TRBV11-2 and TRBJ1-1; 7 nucleotides match TRBD1. From germline, CDR1 is SGHAT and CDR2 FQNNGV. The CDR3 is 15 residues long. V gave up 1 base and J gave up 4 bases; unmatched junction bases: 6. The CDR3 spells CASSLVVTGSTEAFF. The CDR3, as DNA: TGTGCCAGCAGCTTAGTAGTGACAGGGTCCACTGAAGCTTTCTTT.

This sequence joins TRBV9 and TRBJ2-1; no definite D call. Deletions cut 0 bases from V and 9 bases from J, with 7 bases between. Germline CDR1 and CDR2: SGDLS and YYNGEE. The CDR3 spans 12 residues. The DNA for the CDR3 is TGTGCCAGCAGCGTAGTCCCCAGTGAGCAGTTCTTC. Protein product: CASSVVPSEQFF.

The rearrangement links TRBV19 to TRBJ2-5; D call uncertain. The germline V gene encodes CDR1 LNHDA and CDR2 SQIVND (reference sequence). V was trimmed by 0 bases and J by 7 bases, leaving 12 bases between them. This CDR3 has 14 residues. CDR3: CASSIDLGDRTQYF. The CDR3 DNA sequence: TGTGCCAGTAGTATAGATCTAGGAGATAGGACCCAGTACTTC.

For the CDR3, the DNA is TGCGCCAGCAGCTTGGGTGTAGAGACCCAGTACTTC. Protein product: CASSLGVETQYF. This sequence joins TRBV5-1 and TRBJ2-5; D gene unclear. CDR1 is SGHRS and CDR2 is YFSETQ in the germline V gene. The V end was cut by 0 bases, the J end by 4 bases, with 4 bases between. CDR3 length: 12 amino acids.

In DNA, the CDR3 is TGTGCCAGCAGTGAAACCCAGACCTCGAACACCGGGGAGCTGTTTTTT. It yields the protein CASSETQTSNTGELFF. The gene calls are TRBV2 and TRBJ2-2; D unresolved. V was cut by 2 bases and J by 0 bases, with 10 bases left in between. The CDR3 is 16 amino acids. Looked up from germline, CDR1 is SNHLY and CDR2 is FYNNEI.

The chain carries TRBV4-3 and TRBJ2-7; D is perhaps TRBD1 or TRBD2 (5 bases each). There are 15 residues in the CDR3. In germline, CDR1 is LGHNA, CDR2 YSLEER. With 4 bases removed from V and 2 bases from J, the gap between germline ends came to 15 bases. Written as DNA, the CDR3 is TGCGCCAGCAGCCCGACCCCGGGACGGACCTACGAGCAGTACTTC. Encoded protein: CASSPTPGRTYEQYF.

The rearrangement links TRBV28 to TRBJ1-2, with D possibly matching TRBD1 (5 bases). Germline V CDR1 and CDR2: MDHEN, SYDVKM. This CDR3 is built from 13 residues. The V end lost 5 bases, the J end lost 4 bases, and 11 bases lay between the germline ends. CDR3 sequence reads: CASSNSGPYGYTF. DNA for the CDR3: TGTGCCAGCAGTAACTCGGGACCCTATGGCTACACCTTC.

This chain links TRBV6-6 with TRBJ1-2; D may be TRBD1 (6 bases). The germline V gene encodes CDR1 MNHNY and CDR2 SVGAGI (reference sequence). Deletions cut 4 bases from V and 4 bases from J, with 13 bases between. The CDR3 is 14 residues long. The CDR3, as DNA: TGTGCCAGCAGTTCCTCCGGACAGTCCTATGGCTACACCTTC. It translates to CASSSSGQSYGYTF.

This clone was observed a single time. V is TRBV9 and J is TRBJ2-2, with a tentative D call TRBD2 (5 bases). This CDR3 contains 14 residues. V was shortened by 1 base and J by 4 bases, with 8 bases between the two germline ends. The germline CDR1 and CDR2 sequences are SGDLS and YYNGEE. As DNA, the CDR3 is TGTGCCAGCAGCGTACTAGCTAGCACCGGGGAGCTGTTTTTT. Encoded protein: CASSVLASTGELFF. Drawing the rest from reference TRBV9 and TRBJ2-2, the complete variable domain is DSGVTQTPKHLITATGQRVTLRCSPRSGDLSVYWYQQSLDQGLQFLIQYYNGEERAKGNILERFSAQQFPDLHSELNLSSLELGDSALYFCASSVLASTGELFFGEGSRLTVL.

The gene calls are TRBV9 and TRBJ2-5; TRBD1 might be the D (7 bases). Germline V gene sequence: CDR1 SGDLS, CDR2 YYNGEE. The CDR3 consists of 14 residues. The V end was cut by 3 bases, the J end by 6 bases, with 15 bases between. Here the CDR3 reads CASSASGGIQTQYF. The CDR3 DNA sequence: TGTGCCAGCAGCGCATCAGGGGGGATCCAGACCCAGTACTTC. The full variable domain, in which reference TRBV9 and TRBJ2-5 provide the parts outside the CDR3, is DSGVTQTPKHLITATGQRVTLRCSPRSGDLSVYWYQQSLDQGLQFLIQYYNGEERAKGNILERFSAQQFPDLHSELNLSSLELGDSALYFCASSASGGIQTQYFGPGTRLLVL.

This chain connects TRBV6-1 to TRBJ1-1; D is ambiguous. The CDR3 runs 13 residues. Germline CDR1 and CDR2: MNHNS and SASEGT. V lost 7 bases to trimming and J lost 4 bases, with 13 bases between them. CDR3 residues: CASIRRSPTEAFF. In DNA form, the CDR3 reads TGTGCCAGCATCCGTCGGAGTCCCACTGAAGCTTTCTTT.

The gene calls are TRBV9 and TRBJ2-7; D call uncertain. Germline V CDR1 and CDR2: SGDLS, YYNGEE. With 3 bases removed from V and 1 base from J, the gap between germline ends came to 11 bases. The CDR3 runs to 14 residues. The CDR3 protein is CASSESLGSYEQYF. Here the CDR3 DNA reads TGTGCCAGCAGCGAGTCCCTAGGTTCCTACGAGCAGTACTTC.

This chain joins TRBV7-9 and TRBJ1-4, with D tentatively TRBD1 (5 bases). The CDR3 runs 15 residues. Germline V gene data show CDR1 as SEHNR and CDR2 as FQNEAQ (reference sequence). The V and J ends lost 6 bases and 8 bases respectively, with 19 bases between them. CDR3 sequence reads: CASRRGRGSEEKLFF. CDR3 nucleotides: TGTGCCAGCAGGCGAGGGAGGGGATCAGAAGAAAAACTGTTTTTT.

This chain uses TRBV28 with TRBJ2-5; the D gene is possibly TRBD2 (5 bases). V lost 4 bases to trimming and J lost 1 base, with 10 bases between them. CDR3 length: 14 residues. Germline loops: CDR1 MDHEN, CDR2 SYDVKM. The CDR3 loop reads CASSSLEGQETQYF. CDR3 coding DNA: TGTGCCAGCAGTTCCCTAGAGGGCCAAGAGACCCAGTACTTC.

A single count supports this clone. The chain links TRBV11-2 to TRBJ2-7; D perhaps matches TRBD1 (5 bases). The germline V and J ends were trimmed by 2 bases and 3 bases, with 17 bases remaining between them. Looked up from germline, CDR1 is SGHAT and CDR2 is FQNNGV. The CDR3 runs 16 residues. Here the CDR3 DNA reads TGTGCCAGCAGCTTAAGGGGCCGAGACGCTTTCTACGAGCAGTACTTC. This gives the protein CASSLRGRDAFYEQYF.

This clone was seen a handful of times. The gene calls are TRBV19 and TRBJ1-2; a possible D gene is TRBD1 (5 bases). V shed 4 bases and J shed 4 bases, with 13 bases lying between them. Germline CDR1 is LNHDA and CDR2 is SQIVND (reference sequence). The CDR3 is made up of 14 amino acids. The CDR3: CASSTMRGGYGYTF. CDR3 coding DNA: TGTGCCAGTAGTACGATGAGGGGTGGCTATGGCTACACCTTC.

The rearrangement joins TRBV15 to TRBJ1-1; D not certain. The V gene lost 0 bases and the J gene lost 0 bases, with 8 bases spanning the gap. The CDR3 is 15 amino acids. Looked up from germline, CDR1 is LNHNV and CDR2 is YYDKDF (reference sequence). The CDR3 loop reads CATSREIAVNTEAFF. DNA of the CDR3: TGTGCCACCAGCAGAGAAATTGCAGTGAACACTGAAGCTTTCTTT.